This T cell receptor beta chain was sequenced in a study of cytomegalovirus exposure and HLA in healthy donors. Findings and limits, study-wide: A cluster of highly shared sequence variants was likely a sequencing artifact. Further analysis was carried out later, and it showed several of the most significant clusters appearing linked to common viral pathogens.

Both 60 Vbeta primers and 13 Jbeta primers went into the PCR. The protocol was immunoSEQ multiplex PCR, while the TCRdb copy is restricted to in-frame clones and leaves out a portion. Found here are some 130,000 clones, 80% of them singletons; the top ten hold over 4%. To note about this clone: Its antigen remains unidentified. One junction end does not reproduce the germline sequence, and a read error may be involved.

Germline CDR1 SEHNR, CDR2 FQNEAQ (reference sequence). The CDR3 totals 17 residues. The TCR sequence derives from a man younger than 45 in good health. Sequencing was performed on PBMCs. The chain uses TRBV7-9 and TRBJ1-2, with D perhaps matching TRBD1 (6 bases). The CDR3 here is CSSSSAGGRIPGYGYTF. The CDR3 coding sequence is TGTTCCAGCAGCTCCGCGGGGGGCCGGATACCCGGGTATGGCTACACCTTC. The full variable domain, in which reference TRBV7-9 and TRBJ1-2 provide the parts outside the CDR3, is DTGVSQNPRHKITKRGQNVTFRCDPISEHNRLYWYRQTLGQGPEFLTYFQNEAQLEKSRLLSDRFSAERPKGSFSTLEIQRTEQGDSAMYLCSSSSAGGRIPGYGYTFGSGTRLTVV.